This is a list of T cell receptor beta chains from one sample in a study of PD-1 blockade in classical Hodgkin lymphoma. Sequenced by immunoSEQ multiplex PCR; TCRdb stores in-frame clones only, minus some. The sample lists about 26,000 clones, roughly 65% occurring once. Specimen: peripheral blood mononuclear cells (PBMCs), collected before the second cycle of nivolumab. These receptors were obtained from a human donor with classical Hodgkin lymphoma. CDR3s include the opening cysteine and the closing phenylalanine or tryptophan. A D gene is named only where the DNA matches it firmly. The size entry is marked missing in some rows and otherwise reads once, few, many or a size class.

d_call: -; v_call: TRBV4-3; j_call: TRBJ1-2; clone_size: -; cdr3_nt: TGCGCCAGCAGCCAAGATCATAAGGCAAACTATGGCTACACCTTC; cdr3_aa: CASSQDHKANYGYTF
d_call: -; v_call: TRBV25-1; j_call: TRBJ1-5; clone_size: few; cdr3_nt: TGTGCCAGCAGTGCGGATTATAGCAATCAGCCCCAGCATTTT; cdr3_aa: CASSADYSNQPQHF
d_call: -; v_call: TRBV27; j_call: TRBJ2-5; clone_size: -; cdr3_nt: TGTGCCAGCAGTTCAAGCGCAGGGGCCCAGTACTTC; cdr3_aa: CASSSSAGAQYF
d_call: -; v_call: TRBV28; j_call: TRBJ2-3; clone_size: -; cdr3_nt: TGTGCCAGCAGTCCTCACAGGAGCACAGATACGCAGTATTTT; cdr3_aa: CASSPHRSTDTQYF
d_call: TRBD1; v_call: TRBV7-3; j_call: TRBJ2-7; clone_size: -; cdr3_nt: TGTGCCAGCAGCATGGGACAGGTGGGCGAGCAGTACTTC; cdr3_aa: CASSMGQVGEQYF
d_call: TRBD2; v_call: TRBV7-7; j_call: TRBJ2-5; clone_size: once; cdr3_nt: TGTGCCAGCAGTAGTGGACTAGCGGGATCAGAGACCCAGTACTTC; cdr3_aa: CASSSGLAGSETQYF
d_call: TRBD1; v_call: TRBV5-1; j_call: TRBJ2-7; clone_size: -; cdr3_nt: TGCGCCAGCAGCTCAGAGGGGACAGGGTTCTACGAGCAGTACTTC; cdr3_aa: CASSSEGTGFYEQYF
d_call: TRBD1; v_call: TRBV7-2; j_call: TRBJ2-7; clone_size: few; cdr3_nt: TGTGCCAGCAGCCCGGACAGGGGGCGCTGGTACGAGCAGTACTTC; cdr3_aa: CASSPDRGRWYEQYF
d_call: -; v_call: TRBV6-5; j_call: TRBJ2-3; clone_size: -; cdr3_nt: TGTGCCAGCAGTCTCGACTACCTGCTTTTAGATACGCAGTATTTT; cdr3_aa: CASSLDYLLLDTQYF
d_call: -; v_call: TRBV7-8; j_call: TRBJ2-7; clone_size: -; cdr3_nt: TGTGCCAGCAGCTTATCTAATGACTACGAGCAGTACTTC; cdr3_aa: CASSLSNDYEQYF
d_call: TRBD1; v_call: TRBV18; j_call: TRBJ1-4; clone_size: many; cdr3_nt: TGTGCCAGCTCACCGGGACAGGGTGAAAAACTGTTTTTT; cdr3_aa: CASSPGQGEKLFF
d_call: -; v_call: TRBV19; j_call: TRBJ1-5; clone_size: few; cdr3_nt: TGTGCCAGTACCCAGGACGGTGTTAGCAATCAGCCCCAGCATTTT; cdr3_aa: CASTQDGVSNQPQHF
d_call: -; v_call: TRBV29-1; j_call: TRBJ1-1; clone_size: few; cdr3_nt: TGCAGCGTGGCTCAAGGGCACACTGAAGCTTTCTTT; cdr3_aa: CSVAQGHTEAFF
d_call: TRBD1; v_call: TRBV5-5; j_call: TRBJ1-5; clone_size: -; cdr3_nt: TGTGCCAGCAGAAGGACAGGGGGCGAGAGCAATCAGCCCCAGCATTTT; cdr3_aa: CASRRTGGESNQPQHF
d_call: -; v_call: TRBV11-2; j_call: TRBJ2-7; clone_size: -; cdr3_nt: TGTGCCAGCAGCTGGGGTAGCCGGTTCGATCAGCAGTACTTC; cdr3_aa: CASSWGSRFDQQYF
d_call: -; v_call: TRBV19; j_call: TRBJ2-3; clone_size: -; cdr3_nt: TGTGCCAGTAGTATTTCCGGGATCAAATATTTT; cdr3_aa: CASSISGIKYF
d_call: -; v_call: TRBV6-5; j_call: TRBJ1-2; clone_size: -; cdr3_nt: TGTGCCAGCAGTTACGAAGGCAGGGGCCCACCCTACACCTTC; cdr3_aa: CASSYEGRGPPYTF
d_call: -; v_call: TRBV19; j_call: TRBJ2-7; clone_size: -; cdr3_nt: TGTGCCAGTAGTATAGCGGGGGACACATCCTACGAGCAGTACTTC; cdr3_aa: CASSIAGDTSYEQYF
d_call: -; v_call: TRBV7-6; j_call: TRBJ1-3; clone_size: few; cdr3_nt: TGTGCCAGCAGCTTAAAGGGAAGGCAGGGTGGCAGAAACACCATATATTTT; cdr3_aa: CASSLKGRQGGRNTIYF
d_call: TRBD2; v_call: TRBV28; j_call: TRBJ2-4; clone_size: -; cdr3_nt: TGTGCCAGCAGTCTCGCGGGAGGGGGTAACATTCAGTACTTC; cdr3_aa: CASSLAGGGNIQYF
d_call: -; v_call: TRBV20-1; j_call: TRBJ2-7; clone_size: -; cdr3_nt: TGCAGTGCTCCTACTAGCTACGAGCAGTACTTC; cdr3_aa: CSAPTSYEQYF
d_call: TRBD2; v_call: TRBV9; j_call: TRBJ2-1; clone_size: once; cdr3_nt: TGTGCCAGCAGTCCCTTTCTAGCGGAAATCAATGAGCAGTTCTTC; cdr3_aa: CASSPFLAEINEQFF
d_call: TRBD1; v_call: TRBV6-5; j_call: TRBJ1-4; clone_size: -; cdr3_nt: TGTGCCAGCAGTTACGTTGGACAGGATGAAAAACTGTTTTTT; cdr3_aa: CASSYVGQDEKLFF
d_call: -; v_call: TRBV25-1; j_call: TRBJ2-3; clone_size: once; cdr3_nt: TGTGCCAGCAGTGATTTCACAGATACGCAGTATTTT; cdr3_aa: CASSDFTDTQYF
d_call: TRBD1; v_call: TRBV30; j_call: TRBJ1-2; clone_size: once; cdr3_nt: TGTGCCTGGAGTGGGACAGGGCGCGACGGCTACACCTTC; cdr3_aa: CAWSGTGRDGYTF
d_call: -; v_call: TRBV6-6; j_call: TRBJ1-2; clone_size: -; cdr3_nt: TGTGCCAGCAGTTACCCACGCCTGGGGGGCTATGGCTACACCTTC; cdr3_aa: CASSYPRLGGYGYTF
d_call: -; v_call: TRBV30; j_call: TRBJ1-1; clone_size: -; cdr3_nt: TGTGCCTGGAGTGTACTGACAGGAAACACTGAAGCTTTCTTT; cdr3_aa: CAWSVLTGNTEAFF
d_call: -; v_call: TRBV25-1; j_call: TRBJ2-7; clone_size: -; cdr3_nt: TGTGCCAGCAGGGCCGTCACAGGACACGAGCAGTACTTC; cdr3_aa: CASRAVTGHEQYF
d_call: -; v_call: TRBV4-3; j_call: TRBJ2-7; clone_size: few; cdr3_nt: TGCGCCAGCAGCCAAGTAGAGGGGACGGACGAGCAGTACTTC; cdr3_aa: CASSQVEGTDEQYF
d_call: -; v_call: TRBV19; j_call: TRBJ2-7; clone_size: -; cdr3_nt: TGTGCCAGTAGTATAGATGGGACGGGAGAGCAGTACTTC; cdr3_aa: CASSIDGTGEQYF
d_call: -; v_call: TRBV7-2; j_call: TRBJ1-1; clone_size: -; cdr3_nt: TGTGCCAGCAGCTTATACAGGGACGCTTTCTTT; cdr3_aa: CASSLYRDAFF
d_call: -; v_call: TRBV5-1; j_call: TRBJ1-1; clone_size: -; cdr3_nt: TGCGCCAGCAGCGAAACAGGGAACACTGAAGCTTTCTTT; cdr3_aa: CASSETGNTEAFF
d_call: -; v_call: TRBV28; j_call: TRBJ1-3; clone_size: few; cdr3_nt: TGTGCCAGCAACGGAGGGACGGTGGGAAACACCATATATTTT; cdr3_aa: CASNGGTVGNTIYF
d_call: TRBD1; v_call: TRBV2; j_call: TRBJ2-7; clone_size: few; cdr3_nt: TGTGCCAGCAGCTGGGACAGCTCCTACGAGCAGTACTTC; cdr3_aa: CASSWDSSYEQYF
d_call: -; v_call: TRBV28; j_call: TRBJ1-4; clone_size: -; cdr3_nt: TGTGCCAGCCTACCTCTAGTACAGGGCCTACATGAAAAACTGTTTTTT; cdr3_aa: CASLPLVQGLHEKLFF
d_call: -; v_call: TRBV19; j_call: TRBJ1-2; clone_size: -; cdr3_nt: TGTGCCAGTAGTATGGACAGCGACTATGGCTACACCTTC; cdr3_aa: CASSMDSDYGYTF
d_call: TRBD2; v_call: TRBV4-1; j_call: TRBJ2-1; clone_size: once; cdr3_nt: TGCGCCAGCAGCCAAGATTGGGCTAGCGGGGGTAACAATGAGCAGTTCTTC; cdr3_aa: CASSQDWASGGNNEQFF
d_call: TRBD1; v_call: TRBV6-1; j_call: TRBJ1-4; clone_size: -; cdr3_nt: TGTGCCAGCAGTAAAAACAGGGGCTGGAGTGAAAAACTGTTTTTT; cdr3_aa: CASSKNRGWSEKLFF
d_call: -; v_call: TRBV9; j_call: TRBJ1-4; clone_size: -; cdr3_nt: TGTGCCAGCAGCGTAGCCCGACCGGGTTCGAATGAAAAACTGTTTTTT; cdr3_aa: CASSVARPGSNEKLFF
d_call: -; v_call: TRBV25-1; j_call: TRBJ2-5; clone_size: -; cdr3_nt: TGTGCCAGCAGTGATCTCAAGGAGGACCAAGTGACCCAGTACTTC; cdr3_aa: CASSDLKEDQVTQYF
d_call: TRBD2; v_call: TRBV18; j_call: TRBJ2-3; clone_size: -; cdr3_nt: TGTGCCAGCTCAAACAATCTAGCGGGAGCTCTGACAGATACGCAGTATTTT; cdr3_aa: CASSNNLAGALTDTQYF
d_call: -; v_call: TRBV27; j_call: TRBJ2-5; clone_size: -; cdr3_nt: TGTGCCAGCAGTCCTATAGAGGGCAAGGAGACCCAGTACTTC; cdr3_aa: CASSPIEGKETQYF
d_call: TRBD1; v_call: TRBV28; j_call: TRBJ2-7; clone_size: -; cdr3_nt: TGTGCCAGCAGTTTTAATATAGGACAGGGGGACTCCTACGAGCAGTACTTC; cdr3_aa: CASSFNIGQGDSYEQYF
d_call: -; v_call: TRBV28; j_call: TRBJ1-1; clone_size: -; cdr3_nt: TGTGCCAGCACCCTAAGGGGAGGGAACACTGAAGCTTTCTTT; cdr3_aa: CASTLRGGNTEAFF
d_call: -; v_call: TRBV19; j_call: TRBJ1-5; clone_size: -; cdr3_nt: TGTGCCAGTAGTCCAAGCTTTGGGTCTGGAAGCAATCAGCCCCAGCATTTT; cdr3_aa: CASSPSFGSGSNQPQHF
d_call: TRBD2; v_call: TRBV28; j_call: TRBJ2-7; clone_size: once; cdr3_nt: TGTGCCAGTAGAATAGCGGGGGGTAACGAGCAGTACTTC; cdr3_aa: CASRIAGGNEQYF
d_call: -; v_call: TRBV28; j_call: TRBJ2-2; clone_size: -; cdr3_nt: TGTGCCAGCAACCGGGCCCGGAGGGGGACCGGGGAGCTGTTTTTT; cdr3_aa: CASNRARRGTGELFF
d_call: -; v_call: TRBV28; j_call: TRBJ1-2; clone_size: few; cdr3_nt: TGTGCCAGCAGTACCCCGGGGGAAAGGACCTATGGCTACACCTTC; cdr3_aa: CASSTPGERTYGYTF
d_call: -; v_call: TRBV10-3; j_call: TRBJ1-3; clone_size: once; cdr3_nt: TGTGCCATCAGTGAGCTTAGTCTTAGGGAAACTGGAAACACCATATATTTT; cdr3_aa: CAISELSLRETGNTIYF
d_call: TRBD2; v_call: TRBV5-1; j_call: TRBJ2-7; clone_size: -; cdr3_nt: TGCGCCAGCAGCCCCGGGACTAACGAGCAGTACTTC; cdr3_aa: CASSPGTNEQYF
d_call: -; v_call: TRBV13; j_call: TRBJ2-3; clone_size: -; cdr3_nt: TGTGCCAGCAGCTTACTTAGCGCTTCCACAGATACGCAGTATTTT; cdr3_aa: CASSLLSASTDTQYF
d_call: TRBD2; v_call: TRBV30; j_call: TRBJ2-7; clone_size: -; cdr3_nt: TGTGCCTGGAAGCGGGGGGCCTACGAGCAGTACTTC; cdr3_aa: CAWKRGAYEQYF
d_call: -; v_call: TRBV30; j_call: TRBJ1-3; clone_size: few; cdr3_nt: TGTGCCTGGAGCCCGGGCCAAACGGGAAACACCATATATTTT; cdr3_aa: CAWSPGQTGNTIYF
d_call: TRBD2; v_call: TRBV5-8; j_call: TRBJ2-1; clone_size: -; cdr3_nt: TGTGCCAGCAGCCCAGGGACTAGCGGGGGTGATGAGCAGTTCTTC; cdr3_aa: CASSPGTSGGDEQFF